A single T cell receptor (beta chain) is shown here with its context. The target antigen is unknown. Trimming removed 1 base from V and 3 bases from J; junction bases left unmatched: 5. Germline loops: CDR1 SQVTM, CDR2 ANQGSEA. The CDR3 loop spans 16 amino acids. The study ran its PCR with 60 Vbeta and 13 Jbeta primers. The repertoire was sequenced with immunoSEQ multiplex PCR; TCRdb's copy has only in-frame clones and lacks some. In the table there are about 150,000 clones, around 82% of which are singletons. The sample is drawn from a study of cytomegalovirus exposure and HLA in healthy donors. Findings and caveats of the study: Of the V segments, some could not be distinguished, including TRBV6-2 and TRBV6-3, and were excluded. It was reported that TCR beta sequences correctly inferred the HLA-A and HLA-B alleles for most subjects. In an earlier analysis, in roughly 600 donors, most V segments appeared productive either ~90% or ~30% of the time.

The J gene is TRBJ2-1, the V gene TRBV29-1, with 11 bases fitting TRBD2. This TCR came from a woman aged 40 to 55 in good health and CMV-seropositive. Source material: PBMCs. In nucleotides, the CDR3 is TGCAGCGTTGAAGCCCCGGGACTAGCGGACTACAATGAGCAGTTCTTC. Residues: CSVEAPGLADYNEQFF.